A single sample gave rise to the 30 T cell receptor beta chains below, sequenced in a study of blood T cell repertoires in COVID-19. Sequencing was performed with immunoSEQ multiplex PCR; in TCRdb, only in-frame clones are kept and a portion is missing. Found here are 200,000 or so clones, around 89% of them singletons; the top ten hold approximately 3.8%. Sequenced: PBMCs or T cells enriched from blood (not recorded which). These TCRs come from a woman aged 18-29 years in a cohort exposed to, infected with or recovered from COVID-19 (not recorded which).

The chain combines TRBV19 with TRBJ1-1, with 8 bases that match TRBD1. Germline CDR1 and CDR2: LNHDA and SQIVND (reference sequence). CDR3 size: 14 residues. The ends lost 8 bases at V and 7 bases at J; junction bases unmatched: 12. Written as DNA, the CDR3 is TGTGCCAGTCAGGACAGGGAAGGTCCGATTGAAGCTTTCTTT. This translates into CASQDREGPIEAFF.

The V and J genes are TRBV3-1 (or the pseudogene TRBV3-2) and TRBJ1-2; D remains unclear. V lost 0 bases to trimming and J lost 3 bases, with 17 bases between them. CDR3 length: 17 amino acids. Germline CDR1 is LGHDT and CDR2 is YNNKEL (reference sequence). The CDR3 loop is CASSQDPYRRADYGYTF. CDR3 DNA sequence: TGTGCCAGCAGCCAAGATCCGTATCGAAGAGCCGACTATGGCTACACCTTC.

J is TRBJ2-5 and V is TRBV5-4; no clear D gene. Trimming removed 3 bases from V and 1 base from J, with 10 bases in between. The CDR3 length is 14 residues. CDR1 and CDR2 from the germline V gene are SGHNT and YYREEE (reference sequence). CDR3: CASSYSEIQETQYF. For the CDR3, the DNA is TGTGCCAGCAGCTACTCCGAAATCCAAGAGACCCAGTACTTC.

The chain is built from TRBV9 and TRBJ2-4; TRBD1 is a possible D gene (6 bases). Germline lookup yields CDR1 SGDLS and CDR2 YYNGEE. Deletions cut 0 bases from V and 0 bases from J, with 7 bases between. The CDR3 has 15 amino acids. For the CDR3, the DNA is TGTGCCAGCAGCGTAGGGGGGCAAGCCAAAAACATTCAGTACTTC. It codes for CASSVGGQAKNIQYF.

With regard to this clone: The same CDR3 can be traced to other DNA sequences in this sample. The chain joins TRBV3-1 (or the pseudogene TRBV3-2) to TRBJ2-7; the D is unclear. V gave up 1 base and J gave up 7 bases, with 8 bases separating them. The CDR3 has 12 residues. CDR1 is LGHDT, CDR2 YNNKEL, per germline (reference sequence). This CDR3 is CASSQVEREQYF. Here the CDR3 DNA reads TGTGCCAGCAGCCAAGTCGAGAGAGAGCAGTACTTC.

The chain joins TRBV5-6 to TRBJ1-5; D is possibly TRBD1 (6 bases). The V end lost 2 bases, the J end lost 0 bases, and 12 bases lay between the germline ends. This CDR3 contains 16 residues. CDR1 SGHDT and CDR2 YYEEEE come from the germline V gene. This CDR3 reads CASSLGQSNSNQPQHF. DNA for the CDR3: TGTGCCAGCAGCTTAGGACAGTCAAATAGCAATCAGCCCCAGCATTTT.

The J gene is TRBJ1-4, the V gene TRBV6-4; D not resolved. The CDR3 has 11 residues. Trimming took 11 bases from V and 7 from J, leaving 11 bases between them. Germline V lookup: CDR1 MRHNA, CDR2 SNTAGT. CDR3 in amino acids: CAGGSGEKLFF. The CDR3 DNA is TGTGCCGGCGGCTCGGGTGAAAAACTGTTTTTT.

The rearrangement joins TRBV7-9 to TRBJ1-5; D may be TRBD1 (6 bases). CDR1 and CDR2 (germline): SEHNR, FQNEAQ (reference sequence). The CDR3 contains 14 residues. V was shortened by 5 bases and J by 7 bases, with 15 bases between the two germline ends. CDR3 amino acids: CASSRSDSSQPQHF. CDR3 DNA sequence: TGTGCCAGCAGCAGGTCGGACAGTAGCCAGCCCCAGCATTTT. Looking up the rest from reference TRBV7-9 and TRBJ1-5 gives the full variable domain: DTGVSQNPRHKITKRGQNVTFRCDPISEHNRLYWYRQTLGQGPEFLTYFQNEAQLEKSRLLSDRFSAERPKGSFSTLEIQRTEQGDSAMYLCASSRSDSSQPQHFGDGTRLSIL.

The chain combines TRBV27 with TRBJ2-5, with TRBD1 identical over 10 bases. The better agreement between TRBJ2-7 and the DNA end casts doubt on the J call. This CDR3 contains 14 residues. Germline V CDR1 and CDR2: MNHEY, SMNVEV (reference sequence). This CDR3 reads CASRTPGQGYEQYF. CDR3 in DNA: TGTGCCAGCCGGACTCCGGGACAGGGGTACGAGCAGTACTTC.

This sequence joins TRBV6-5 and TRBJ1-4; TRBD1 aligns across 7 bases. V lost 4 bases, J lost 7 bases, and 0 bases stayed unmatched. The CDR3 sequence is 12 residues long. Germline lookup yields CDR1 MNHEY and CDR2 SVGAGI. CDR3 sequence reads: CASSWTGEKLFF. The CDR3 DNA sequence: TGTGCCAGCAGTTGGACAGGTGAAAAACTGTTTTTT.

As DNA, the CDR3 is TGTGCCAGCTCACCCGGACAGGTTGGCACAGATACGCAGTATTTT. Translating it yields CASSPGQVGTDTQYF. J is TRBJ2-3 and V is TRBV18, with 7 bases matching TRBD1. Germline V gene sequence: CDR1 KGHSH, CDR2 LQKENI. After removal of 3 bases from V and 1 base from J, the junction contained 4 bases not matched to a gene. The CDR3 is 15 amino acids.

The chain links TRBV14 to TRBJ2-7; 11 bases line up with TRBD2. The V gene's germline CDR1 is SGHDN and CDR2 FVKESK. The CDR3 totals 18 residues. Trimming cost V 0 bases and J 7 bases; bases outside gene matches: 14. DNA of the CDR3: TGTGCCAGCAGCCAAGAGCTAGCGGGAGGATCCCTTGCTGGGGAGCAGTACTTC. It encodes CASSQELAGGSLAGEQYF.

This clone was seen a few times. The chain is built from TRBV5-4 and TRBJ2-1; D not certain. The CDR3 sequence is 13 residues long. V lost 0 bases, J lost 5 bases, and 6 bases lay in between. CDR1 and CDR2 from the germline V gene are SGHNT and YYREEE (reference sequence). The CDR3 here is CASSLDEDNEQFF. CDR3 nucleotide sequence: TGTGCCAGCAGCTTGGATGAGGACAATGAGCAGTTCTTC.

The J gene is TRBJ2-1, the V gene TRBV4-2, with TRBD2 identical over 9 bases. CDR1 and CDR2 from the germline V gene are LGHNA and YNFKEQ. The CDR3 sequence is 17 residues long. With V trimmed by 0 bases and J by 4 bases, 7 bases remained unmatched. The CDR3, as DNA: TGTGCCAGCAGCCAAGATGAGGGACTAGCAGATTACAATGAGCAGTTCTTC. It codes for CASSQDEGLADYNEQFF.

The chain employs TRBV7-8 and TRBJ1-1; unclear D gene. V was shortened by 5 bases and J by 1 base, with 11 bases between the two germline ends. The CDR3 sequence is 14 residues long. Germline assignment: CDR1 SGHVS and CDR2 FQNEAQ. CDR3 amino acids: CASSPVRQNTEAFF. DNA of the CDR3: TGTGCCAGCAGCCCTGTACGACAGAACACTGAAGCTTTCTTT.

The chain recombines TRBV5-1 with TRBJ1-1, with unresolved D. This CDR3 comprises 13 residues. The V end was cut by 6 bases, the J end by 3 bases, with 12 bases between. Germline V CDR1 and CDR2: SGHRS, YFSETQ. In DNA form, the CDR3 reads TGCGCCAGCAACCACGGCGGGTACACTGAAGCTTTCTTT. Translated: CASNHGGYTEAFF. The full variable domain, with the rest looked up from reference TRBV5-1 and TRBJ1-1, is KAGVTQTPRYLIKTRGQQVTLSCSPISGHRSVSWYQQTPGQGLQFLFEYFSETQRNKGNFPGRFSGRQFSNSRSEMNVSTLELGDSALYLCASNHGGYTEAFFGQGTRLTVV.

V gene TRBV28 combines with J gene TRBJ2-1; 8 nucleotides align to TRBD1. This CDR3 region has 17 residues. Germline-derived CDR1 and CDR2 are MDHEN and SYDVKM. V lost 4 bases, J lost 4 bases, and 12 bases stayed unmatched. For the CDR3, the DNA is TGTGCCAGCAGTTATTCGTATGGCAGGGGGCCTTACAATGAGCAGTTCTTC. It codes for CASSYSYGRGPYNEQFF.

J is TRBJ1-5 and V is TRBV12-3 or TRBV12-4, with D uncertain. Trimming took off 11 bases at V and 2 bases at J, with 10 bases between the two ends. The CDR3 has 12 residues. The DNA for the CDR3 is TGTGCCTCTTCGGAGGGCAATCAGCCCCAGCATTTT. Translation gives CASSEGNQPQHF.

The chain joins TRBV10-3 to TRBJ2-3; 8 positions agree with TRBD2. The CDR3 has 16 amino acids. V lost 7 bases and J lost 3; bases outside the gene matches: 12. Germline CDR1 ENHRY, CDR2 SYGVKD. The CDR3 DNA sequence: TGTGCCATCACCGCGGACAGCCCGGGAGGGACAGATACGCAGTATTTT. It codes for CAITADSPGGTDTQYF.

The rearrangement links TRBV20-1 to TRBJ2-3; 11 positions agree with TRBD2. The CDR3 has 19 residues. The V and J ends lost 3 bases and 0 bases, in that order; junction bases with no gene match: 14. CDR1 and CDR2 from the germline V gene are DFQATT and SNEGSKA (reference sequence). CDR3 DNA sequence: TGCAGTGCTAGTATACTAGCGGGGGCCAATCGTTATAGCACAGATACGCAGTATTTT. It codes for CSASILAGANRYSTDTQYF.

This chain uses TRBV28 with TRBJ1-1; D not resolved. Trimming shortened V by 3 bases and J by 1 base, and 6 bases separated the two germline ends. CDR1 and CDR2 (germline): MDHEN, SYDVKM. The CDR3 length is 13 residues. As DNA, the CDR3 is TGTGCCAGCAGTTTTGGCTGGAACACTGAAGCTTTCTTT. Its translation is CASSFGWNTEAFF.

V usage is TRBV5-1 and J usage is TRBJ1-1; D not resolved. V lost 4 bases, J lost 4 bases, and 11 bases lay in between. The germline V gene encodes CDR1 SGHRS and CDR2 YFSETQ. The CDR3 has 13 amino acids. The CDR3 loop reads CASSGKEGTEAFF. CDR3 DNA: TGCGCCAGCAGCGGGAAAGAGGGCACTGAAGCTTTCTTT.

This clone has only a few counts. The chain has TRBV9 and TRBJ1-2; a weak D match, TRBD1 (5 bases). CDR1 and CDR2 (germline): SGDLS, YYNGEE. V was pared by 2 bases and J by 6 bases, with 20 bases between. This CDR3 comprises 16 residues. CDR3 sequence (DNA): TGTGCCAGCAGCGTGGGAGGGGCGGCAATCGGCGATGGCTACACCTTC. It yields the protein CASSVGGAAIGDGYTF. The full variable domain, its missing parts supplied by reference TRBV9 and TRBJ1-2, is DSGVTQTPKHLITATGQRVTLRCSPRSGDLSVYWYQQSLDQGLQFLIQYYNGEERAKGNILERFSAQQFPDLHSELNLSSLELGDSALYFCASSVGGAAIGDGYTFGSGTRLTVV.

The chain is built from TRBV5-6 and TRBJ1-2; maybe TRBD1 (5 bases). The V and J ends lost 1 base and 2 bases respectively, with 9 bases between them. CDR1 SGHDT and CDR2 YYEEEE come from the germline V gene. This CDR3 comprises 14 residues. The CDR3 region is CASSLLTENYGYTF. The DNA of the CDR3 is TGTGCCAGCAGCTTGTTGACAGAGAACTATGGCTACACCTTC.

This sequence joins TRBV2 and TRBJ2-1, with 7 bases aligning to TRBD1. V was clipped by 9 bases and J by 15 bases; unmatched bases: 11. Germline V gene lookup returns CDR1 SNHLY and CDR2 FYNNEI. The length of the CDR3 is 11 residues. CDR3 sequence (DNA): TGTGCCAGTAATCCTAGACAGGGACGGTTCTTC. It encodes CASNPRQGRFF.

V and J are TRBV29-1 and TRBJ2-5; the D gene is possibly TRBD2 (7 bases). Germline V lookup: CDR1 SQVTM, CDR2 ANQGSEA. V lost 5 bases and J 9 bases, leaving 25 bases between the germline ends. The CDR3 contains 15 residues. CDR3 nucleotide sequence: TGCAGCGTTCTTTTCGCGGGGGCTTGGGTAAGGGCCCAGTACTTC. Protein sequence: CSVLFAGAWVRAQYF. The whole variable domain, remainder taken from reference TRBV29-1 and TRBJ2-5, is SAVISQKPSRDICQRGTSLTIQCQVDSQVTMMFWYRQQPGQSLTLIATANQGSEATYESGFVIDKFPISRPNLTFSTLTVSNMSPEDSSIYLCSVLFAGAWVRAQYFGPGTRLLVL.

The rearrangement links TRBV5-1 to TRBJ2-5; D is uncertain. This CDR3 contains 15 residues. Trimming pared 0 bases from V and 2 bases from J, leaving 11 bases between. The germline CDR1 and CDR2 sequences are SGHRS and YFSETQ. CDR3 in DNA: TGCGCCAGCAGCTTGGGGAATGACGGGCAAGAGACCCAGTACTTC. The encoded protein is CASSLGNDGQETQYF.

The CDR3 reads CASSQLAGVGEQYF. The CDR3 nucleotides are TGTGCCAGCAGCCAACTAGCGGGAGTGGGTGAGCAGTACTTC. J is TRBJ2-7 and V is TRBV7-3, with 11 nucleotides matching TRBD2. With V trimmed by 5 bases and J by 7 bases, 7 bases remained unmatched. This CDR3 contains 14 residues. Germline values: CDR1 SGHTA, CDR2 FQGTGA.

The rearrangement joins TRBV9 to TRBJ2-1; the D gene is possibly TRBD2 (6 bases). Between the trimmed V and J ends, which lost 0 bases and 2 bases, there was a span of 6 bases. The germline V gene encodes CDR1 SGDLS and CDR2 YYNGEE. The CDR3 totals 14 residues. In DNA form, the CDR3 reads TGTGCCAGCAGCGTAGGCGGGGCCTACAATGAGCAGTTCTTC. Residues: CASSVGGAYNEQFF.

J is TRBJ2-1 and V is TRBV3-1 (or the pseudogene TRBV3-2), with 10 nucleotides matching TRBD1. This CDR3 is built from 15 residues. The germline gives CDR1 LGHDT, CDR2 YNNKEL (reference sequence). Trimming cost V 1 base and J 5 bases; bases outside gene matches: 2. This CDR3 is CASSQAGTGDNEQFF. In DNA form, the CDR3 reads TGTGCCAGCAGCCAAGCCGGGACAGGGGACAATGAGCAGTTCTTC.